Below, 29 T cell receptor beta chains from the same sample are listed, as sequenced in a study of blood T cell repertoires in COVID-19. This table comes from immunoSEQ multiplex PCR, and its TCRdb copy is limited to in-frame clones, with some not included. The table lists about 240,000 clones, more than 80% of them singletons. The sample taken for sequencing was peripheral blood. Receptors originate from a woman at least 80 years old with COVID-19, enrolled during active disease.

The chain recombines TRBV6-2 or TRBV6-3 with TRBJ2-7; TRBD2 agrees at 14 bases. This CDR3 region has 19 residues. V gave up 2 bases and J gave up 2 bases; unmatched junction bases: 11. Germline CDR1 MNHEY, CDR2 SVGEGT. The CDR3 DNA is TGTGCCAGCAGTTACGGGACTAGCGGGAGAGCGTTGGGCACCTACGAGCAGTACTTC. Its protein is CASSYGTSGRALGTYEQYF.

This clone was recorded once. The V and J genes are TRBV28 and TRBJ1-2; perhaps TRBD1 as D (6 bases). The V end lost 2 bases, the J end lost 0 bases, and 10 bases lay between the germline ends. The CDR3 contains 15 residues. Per germline, CDR1 MDHEN and CDR2 SYDVKM. The CDR3 sequence: CASSLSKGANYGYTF. Written as DNA, the CDR3 is TGTGCCAGCAGTTTAAGTAAGGGGGCTAACTATGGCTACACCTTC.

Note on this clone: At one end, the junction sequence differs from germline, possibly due to a read error. The CDR3 sequence is CASSPGQGNADTQYF. CDR3 in DNA: TGTGCTAGCAGCCCGGGACAGGGTAACGCAGATACGCAGTATTTT. The chain carries TRBV7-7 and TRBJ2-3; TRBD1 matches 9 bases. The CDR3 runs 15 residues. The germline gives CDR1 SSHAT, CDR2 FNYEAQ (reference sequence).

Concerning this clone itself: Other DNA sequences in the same sample also yield this CDR3. This chain uses TRBV3-1 (or the pseudogene TRBV3-2) with TRBJ2-5; D remains unclear. The CDR3 contains 11 residues. V shed 2 bases and J shed 5 bases, with 3 bases lying between them. Germline CDR1 LGHDT, CDR2 YNNKEL (reference sequence). DNA of the CDR3: TGTGCCAGCAGCCAATCTGAGACCCAGTACTTC. It translates to CASSQSETQYF.

The rearrangement links TRBV5-1 to TRBJ2-7, with D uncertain. The V gene's germline CDR1 is SGHRS and CDR2 YFSETQ. Trimming removed 0 bases at V and 1 base at J, with 8 bases between. The CDR3 covers 14 residues. The CDR3 reads CASSLVGSSYEQYF. The CDR3 DNA reads TGCGCCAGCAGCTTGGTCGGGTCGTCCTACGAGCAGTACTTC.

This chain joins TRBV5-1 and TRBJ2-5; D perhaps matches TRBD2 (6 bases). Trimming shortened V by 2 bases and J by 4 bases, and 21 bases separated the two germline ends. CDR3 size: 17 residues. Germline values: CDR1 SGHRS, CDR2 YFSETQ. The CDR3 DNA reads TGCGCCAGCAGCTTTGAGAGGGGAGGTTCTGGGGCAGAGACCCAGTACTTC. It codes for CASSFERGGSGAETQYF.

The J gene is TRBJ1-1, the V gene TRBV28; D remains ambiguous. The CDR3 extends over 12 amino acids. Germline V gene data show CDR1 as MDHEN and CDR2 as SYDVKM. Between the trimmed V and J ends, which lost 5 bases and 0 bases, there was a span of 4 bases. CDR3 loop: CASSIMNTEAFF. In DNA form, the CDR3 reads TGTGCCAGCAGTATCATGAACACTGAAGCTTTCTTT.

The chain has TRBV11-2 and TRBJ1-4, with 9 bases that match TRBD1. Germline CDR1 SGHAT, CDR2 FQNNGV. After removal of 3 bases from V and 3 bases from J, the junction contained 5 bases not matched to a gene. This CDR3 has 16 amino acids. The CDR3, as DNA: TGTGCCAGCAGCTTGGGGACAGGGAGTCCTAATGAAAAACTGTTTTTT. Protein product: CASSLGTGSPNEKLFF.

The chain employs TRBV3-1 (or the pseudogene TRBV3-2) and TRBJ1-1; D not certain. The CDR3 contains 13 residues. Trimming shortened V by 4 bases and J by 3 bases, and 9 bases separated the two germline ends. Germline CDR1 and CDR2: LGHDT and YNNKEL (reference sequence). In DNA, the CDR3 is TGTGCCAGCAGCCTTGTGGGAGACACTGAAGCTTTCTTT. It encodes CASSLVGDTEAFF.

The V call is TRBV6-6, the J call TRBJ2-7; TRBD2 matches 11 bases. The germline V gene encodes CDR1 MNHNY and CDR2 SVGAGI (reference sequence). This CDR3 region has 14 residues. With V trimmed by 7 bases and J by 6 bases, 8 bases remained unmatched. CDR3 in amino acids: CASNKLAGDPEQYF. The CDR3 DNA is TGTGCCAGCAACAAACTAGCGGGGGATCCCGAGCAGTACTTC.

The V gene is TRBV19, the J gene TRBJ2-3; D gene uncertain. Trimming shortened V by 4 bases and J by 2 bases, and 10 bases separated the two germline ends. The germline V gene has CDR1 LNHDA and CDR2 SQIVND (reference sequence). The CDR3 runs 14 residues. CDR3 protein: CASSTTTITDTQYF. The CDR3 nucleotides read TGTGCCAGTAGTACTACGACAATCACAGATACGCAGTATTTT.

V and J are TRBV12-3 or TRBV12-4 and TRBJ2-7, with 9 bases aligning to TRBD1. The CDR3 totals 13 residues. V trimming: 3 bases; J trimming: 6 bases; junction bases outside the gene matches: 3. CDR3 in amino acids: CASSFQTGGEQYF. The CDR3 nucleotides read TGTGCCAGCAGTTTTCAGACAGGGGGCGAGCAGTACTTC.

This clone was counted between two and nine times. This sequence joins TRBV6-5 and TRBJ1-1; TRBD1 matches 7 bases. The CDR3 contains 15 residues. The germline V gene encodes CDR1 MNHEY and CDR2 SVGAGI. Germline trimming cut 0 bases from V and 4 bases from J; bases unmatched to any gene: 5. Here the CDR3 DNA reads TGTGCCAGCAGTTACTCGAGGGGGCTTGGCACTGAAGCTTTCTTT. It specifies CASSYSRGLGTEAFF.

The chain recombines TRBV5-1 with TRBJ2-1, with 14 bases that match TRBD2. Germline loops: CDR1 SGHRS, CDR2 YFSETQ. The CDR3 is made up of 17 amino acids. The junction had 6 bases not matched to a gene; V was cut back by 0 bases and J by 7 bases. The CDR3 nucleotides are TGCGCCAGCAGCTTGGTCTCCGGACTAGCGGGGGGAAATGAGCAGTTCTTC. Protein: CASSLVSGLAGGNEQFF.

The chain links TRBV24-1 to TRBJ1-5; TRBD1 is a possible D gene (5 bases). Looked up from germline, CDR1 is KGHDR and CDR2 is SFDVKD. The CDR3 consists of 14 residues. The ends were cut back, 5 bases at V and 7 bases at J, with 14 bases in the middle. The CDR3: CATSVAGLGQPQHF. Written as DNA, the CDR3 is TGTGCCACCAGTGTCGCAGGGTTAGGACAGCCCCAGCATTTT.

V and J are TRBV7-2 and TRBJ1-1, with D unclear. Trimming left V 3 bases short and J 1 base short, with 6 bases between. The CDR3 extends over 13 amino acids. Per the germline V gene, CDR1 is SGHTA and CDR2 is FQGNSA. The CDR3 nucleotides read TGTGCCAGCAGCTTTACCGGGAACACTGAAGCTTTCTTT. Translation gives CASSFTGNTEAFF.

The chain couples TRBV6-5 to TRBJ1-5, with 7 bases lining up with TRBD1. Germline assignment: CDR1 MNHEY and CDR2 SVGAGI. V shed 6 bases and J 7 bases; nucleotides not matched to a gene: 6. The CDR3 runs to 13 residues. CDR3 nucleotides: TGTGCCAGCAGATTGACAGGGCGCCAGCCCCAGCATTTT. Translation gives CASRLTGRQPQHF.

The J gene is TRBJ1-2, the V gene TRBV6-5, with D possibly TRBD1 on 6 matching bases. Looked up from germline, CDR1 is MNHEY and CDR2 is SVGAGI. Trimming took off 7 bases at V and 2 bases at J, with 11 bases between the two ends. This CDR3 has 13 amino acids. CDR3 DNA: TGTGCCAGCACCCACCAGGGGAACTATGGCTACACCTTC. The encoded protein is CASTHQGNYGYTF.

CDR3 coding DNA: TGCGCCAGCAGCCAAGATCGACAGGGTTGGTACGAGCAGTACTTC. This sequence encodes CASSQDRQGWYEQYF. The chain combines TRBV4-1 with TRBJ2-7, with 7 bases identical to TRBD1. CDR1 is MGHRA, CDR2 YSYEKL, per germline. The length of the CDR3 is 15 residues. The V gene end was trimmed by 0 bases and the J gene end by 4 bases; junction bases not matched to a gene: 6.

The gene calls are TRBV24-1 and TRBJ2-7; 7 nucleotides agree with TRBD1. Per the germline V gene, CDR1 is KGHDR and CDR2 is SFDVKD. With 3 bases clipped from V and 6 bases from J, the junction kept 10 bases outside the gene matches. This CDR3 is built from 15 residues. The CDR3 DNA follows: TGTGCCACCAGTGATCCTGGGGACAGTTTAAGCGAGCAGTACTTC. Protein product: CATSDPGDSLSEQYF.

The rearrangement uses TRBV5-1 and TRBJ1-1, with D possibly TRBD1 on 6 matching bases. The germline V gene encodes CDR1 SGHRS and CDR2 YFSETQ. Between the trimmed V and J ends, which lost 5 bases and 7 bases, there was a span of 9 bases. This CDR3 spans 11 amino acids. The CDR3 loop is CASRRTDEAFF. CDR3 DNA sequence: TGCGCCAGCAGAAGGACAGATGAAGCTTTCTTT.

This clone showed up just a few times. The chain is built from TRBV7-9 and TRBJ1-2; D is ambiguous. The V gene lost 1 base and the J gene lost 3 bases, with 6 bases spanning the gap. The V gene's germline CDR1 is SEHNR and CDR2 FQNEAQ (reference sequence). The CDR3 extends over 13 amino acids. DNA of the CDR3: TGTGCCAGCAGCTTAGGTCGGGACTATGGCTACACCTTC. As protein: CASSLGRDYGYTF.

The genes are TRBV30 and TRBJ1-2, with 7 bases lining up with TRBD1. Germline V gene sequence: CDR1 GTSNPN, CDR2 SVGIG (reference sequence). CDR3 length: 16 residues. The ends lost 1 base at V and 4 bases at J; junction bases unmatched: 12. The CDR3 reads CAWSDLSWDSLYGYTF. Here the CDR3 DNA reads TGTGCCTGGAGTGACCTCTCATGGGACAGTCTCTATGGCTACACCTTC.

J is TRBJ2-2 and V is TRBV10-2; weak D call: TRBD1 (6 bases). Trimming left V 8 bases short and J 3 bases short, with 13 bases between. The CDR3 sequence is 14 residues long. CDR1 is WSHSY, CDR2 SAAADI, per germline. CDR3 in amino acids: CASGWGRDTGELFF. CDR3 bases: TGCGCCAGCGGTTGGGGGCGCGACACCGGGGAGCTGTTTTTT.

The chain combines TRBV7-2 with TRBJ2-7; possibly TRBD2 for D (5 bases). CDR1 and CDR2 from the germline V gene are SGHTA and FQGNSA. Between the trimmed V and J ends, which lost 2 bases and 6 bases, there was a span of 20 bases. This CDR3 has 16 amino acids. The CDR3 spells CASSLQLLGPEGEQYF. DNA of the CDR3: TGTGCCAGCAGCTTACAGTTGCTTGGACCCGAGGGCGAGCAGTACTTC.

The rearrangement uses TRBV5-6 and TRBJ1-2; D is possibly TRBD1 (6 bases). Looked up from germline, CDR1 is SGHDT and CDR2 is YYEEEE. The CDR3 loop spans 13 amino acids. The V end was cut by 6 bases, the J end by 6 bases, with 15 bases between. CDR3 region: CASTLQGKNGYTF. CDR3 coding DNA: TGTGCCAGCACTCTTCAGGGGAAAAATGGCTACACCTTC.

The chain couples TRBV6-2 or TRBV6-3 to TRBJ2-3, with 9 bases that match TRBD2. After removal of 0 bases from V and 3 bases from J, the junction contained 4 bases not matched to a gene. The CDR3 runs to 16 residues. Germline V gene data show CDR1 as MNHEY and CDR2 as SVGEGT. CDR3: CASSYSAGGVTDTQYF. Here the CDR3 DNA reads TGTGCCAGCAGTTACTCGGCGGGGGGGGTGACAGATACGCAGTATTTT.

A remark on this clone: A junction boundary mismatches the germline segment, possibly from a read error. The chain has TRBV19 and TRBJ1-2; 7 positions match TRBD1. Germline-derived CDR1 and CDR2 are LNHDA and SQIVND (reference sequence). This CDR3 is 15 amino acids long. The CDR3 is CVSSGGRGAHYGYTF. The CDR3, as DNA: TGTGTCAGTAGTGGTGGCAGGGGGGCCCACTATGGCTACACCTTC.

This chain links TRBV10-1 with TRBJ1-1, with a possible D match to TRBD1 (6 bases). Between the trimmed V and J ends, which lost 5 bases and 1 base, there was a span of 11 bases. The CDR3 contains 14 residues. CDR1 is WNHNN, CDR2 SYGVQD, per germline (reference sequence). Here the CDR3 DNA reads TGCGCCAGCAGTAGGGACACTTCGAACACTGAAGCTTTCTTT. This sequence encodes CASSRDTSNTEAFF.